This T cell receptor beta chain was recorded in a study of T cells in Graves' hyperthyroidism and ophthalmopathy (dated by TCRdb to about 2019). Study-level background: Peripheral blood was sampled at the time of initial diagnosis, prior to any treatment. To identify distinguishing TCR V-J signatures, a discovery cohort of roughly 100 patients was used, comprising under 45 with Graves' ophthalmopathy and 57 with stable Graves' hyperthyroidism. Prospective prediction of ophthalmopathy was tested in an independent validation cohort of fewer than 20 hyperthyroidism patients and 17 patients who later progressed to ophthalmopathy. The 100 or so discovery patients were randomly split 7:3 into training and test sets. In more than five Graves' hyperthyroidism patients, the study also compared T-cell repertoires from thyroid tissue with T-cell repertoires from blood. Once sampling was done, hyperthyroidism patients were given methimazole at a starting dose of 30 mg daily, whereas ophthalmopathy patients were given high-dose intravenous methylprednisolone. According to the paper, TCR Vbeta CDR3 sequencing was carried out on roughly 130 peripheral blood samples, which came from 40 to 45 ophthalmopathy, roughly 75 hyperthyroidism and approximately 17 progressor patients.

Hyperthyroidism patients were newly diagnosed, had a disease duration of under 2 months, and were aged 18 to 65 years. Exclusion was applied to patients with uncontrolled infections, other autoimmune diseases, pregnancy or lactation. Diagnoses were based on clinical symptoms, serum thyroxine and TRAb, thyroid ultrasound and orbital computed tomography. Blood from progressor patients was collected at the time of first diagnosis with hyperthyroidism, before any ophthalmopathy symptoms had appeared. PBMCs were separated from 7.5 to 10 ml of fresh peripheral blood using Ficoll-Paque density gradient centrifugation. Progressor patients were first diagnosed with Graves' hyperthyroidism and then developed ophthalmopathy during follow-up. Total RNA was extracted with Trizol reagent, and quality was checked on an Agilent 2100 Bioanalyzer. Findings and caveats that apply to the study as a whole: Most expanded thyroid clonotypes (frequency above 0.001) were also detected in blood, a finding suggesting that blood repertoires may reflect thyroid immune responses. In validation, the model predicted progression to ophthalmopathy a median of roughly six months before onset, with over 55% sensitivity and almost 75% specificity. In cross-validation, a model built on a 13 V-J signature told ophthalmopathy apart from stable hyperthyroidism with approximately 90% sensitivity and around 83% specificity, and in testing the same model reached 80%/75%. No statistical method was used to set the sample size in advance, and investigators knew the group allocation.

CDR3 length: 15 amino acids, cysteine to phenylalanine. CDR3 DNA is the only sequence kept; it has 45 bases, read in frame from the first base. Based on the germline V gene, the CDR1 and CDR2 sequences are MDHEN and SYDVKM. Clipping removes 6 bases from V and 14 bases from J, with 15 as the unmatched junction base count. This clonotype has a count of ten or more. Its target antigen remains unknown. Within one base of it there is no much larger clone, and no base qualities were kept. Amplification of TCR beta CDR3 regions was carried out from RNA transcripts. For the first round of RT-PCR on the TCR CDR3, the HTBI primer set was used together with the Qiagen OneStep RT-PCR kit. Libraries were constructed in a second round of multiplex PCR, after which size selection and purification were performed. Sequencing of the libraries was done on an Illumina HiSeq2000 using paired-end 100 bp reads. The published analysis was carried out like this. SOAPnuke was used to process the raw data, throwing out any read that contained adapters or uncalled bases, had a mean Phred below 15, or lacked an exact constant-primer or identifier match. High-quality paired reads were merged with COPE v1.2.5, and unique nucleotide sequences were defined as clonotypes. MiTCR v1.1 was used to align clonotypes to the IMGT TRBV, TRBD and TRBJ reference segments. The analysis was restricted to V-J combinations with a frequency above 0.0001, which together covered 99.2% of the repertoires. A TCS score was defined as the ratio of F50 (clonal expansion) to E x V (chaos), with BLOSUM62-based TCRdist applied between CDR3 peptides within each V-J. Welch's t-statistics and random forest reduced just over 500 V-J features to roughly 13, which were used in a naive Bayes classifier (R e1071). TCRdb passed the public sequencing reads through fastp at Q25 and MiXCR, retaining productive beta sequences. Each CDR3 protein appears once, grouped with its most common genes and DNA. The authors' filters were not applied to this entry. This sample lists a few hundred thousand distinct CDR3 sequences; roughly 15% were detected once. The ten top clones hold about 30% of the sample.

The sequence joins TRBV28 to TRBJ1-6; 8 middle bases align to TRBD1. The specimen sequenced was blood. The receptor's source is a woman in her fifties or sixties with Graves' hyperthyroidism that later progressed to Graves' ophthalmopathy. The sequenced DNA: TGTGCCAGCAGGAAAAAGGCAGGGGGCCTTCTATCCCTCCACTTT. Translated, it reads CASRKKAGGLLSLHF.